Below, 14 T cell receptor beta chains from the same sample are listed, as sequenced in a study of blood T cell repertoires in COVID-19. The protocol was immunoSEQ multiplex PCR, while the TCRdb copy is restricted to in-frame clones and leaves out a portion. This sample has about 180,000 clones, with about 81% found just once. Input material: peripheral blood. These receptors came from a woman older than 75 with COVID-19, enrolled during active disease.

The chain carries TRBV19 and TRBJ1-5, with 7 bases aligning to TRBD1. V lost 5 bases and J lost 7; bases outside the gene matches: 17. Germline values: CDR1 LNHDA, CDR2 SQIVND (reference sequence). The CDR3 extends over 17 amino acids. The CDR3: CASSVLTGLKEWQPQHF. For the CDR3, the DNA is TGTGCCAGTAGTGTCCTGACAGGGTTGAAGGAGTGGCAGCCCCAGCATTTT.

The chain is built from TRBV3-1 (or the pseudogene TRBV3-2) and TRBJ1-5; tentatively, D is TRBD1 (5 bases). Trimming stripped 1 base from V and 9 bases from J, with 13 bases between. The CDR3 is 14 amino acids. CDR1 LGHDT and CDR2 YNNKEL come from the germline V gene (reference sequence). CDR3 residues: CASSQAGRDRPQHF. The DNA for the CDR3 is TGTGCCAGCAGCCAAGCAGGGCGAGATCGGCCCCAGCATTTT.

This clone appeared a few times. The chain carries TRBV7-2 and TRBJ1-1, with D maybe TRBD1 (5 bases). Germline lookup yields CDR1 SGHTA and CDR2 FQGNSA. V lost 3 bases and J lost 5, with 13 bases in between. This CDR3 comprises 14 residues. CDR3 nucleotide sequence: TGTGCCAGCAGCTTTGGGGGAGGGGAGACTGAAGCTTTCTTT. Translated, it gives CASSFGGGETEAFF. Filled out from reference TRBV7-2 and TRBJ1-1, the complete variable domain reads GAGVSQSPSNKVTEKGKDVELRCDPISGHTALYWYRQSLGQGLEFLIYFQGNSAPDKSGLPSDRFSAERTGGSVSTLTIQRTQQEDSAVYLCASSFGGGETEAFFGQGTRLTVV.

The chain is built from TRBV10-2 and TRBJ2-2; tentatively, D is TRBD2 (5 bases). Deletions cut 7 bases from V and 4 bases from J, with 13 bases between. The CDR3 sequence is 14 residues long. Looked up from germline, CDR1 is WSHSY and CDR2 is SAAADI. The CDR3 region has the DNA TGCGCCAGCACCCGGTCGGGGAGCACCGGGGAGCTGTTTTTT. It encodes CASTRSGSTGELFF.

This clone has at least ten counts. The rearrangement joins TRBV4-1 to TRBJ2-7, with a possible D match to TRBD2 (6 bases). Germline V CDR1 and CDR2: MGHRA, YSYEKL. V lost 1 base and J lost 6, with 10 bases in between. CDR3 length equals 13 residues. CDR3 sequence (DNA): TGCGCCAGCAGCCAAGTTGAGCGGGCCGAGCAGTACTTC. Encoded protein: CASSQVERAEQYF.

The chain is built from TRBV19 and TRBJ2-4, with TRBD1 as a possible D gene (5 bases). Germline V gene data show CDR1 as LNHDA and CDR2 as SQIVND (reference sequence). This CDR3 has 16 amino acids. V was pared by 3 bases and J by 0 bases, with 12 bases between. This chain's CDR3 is CASSMDGQLAKNIQYF. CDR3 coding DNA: TGTGCCAGTAGTATGGACGGACAACTAGCCAAAAACATTCAGTACTTC.

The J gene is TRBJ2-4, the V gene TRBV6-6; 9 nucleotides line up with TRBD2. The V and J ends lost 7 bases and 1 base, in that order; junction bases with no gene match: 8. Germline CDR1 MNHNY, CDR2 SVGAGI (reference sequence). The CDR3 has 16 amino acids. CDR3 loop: CASISGREGAKNIQYF. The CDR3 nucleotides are TGTGCCAGCATCTCTGGGCGGGAGGGGGCCAAAAACATTCAGTACTTC.

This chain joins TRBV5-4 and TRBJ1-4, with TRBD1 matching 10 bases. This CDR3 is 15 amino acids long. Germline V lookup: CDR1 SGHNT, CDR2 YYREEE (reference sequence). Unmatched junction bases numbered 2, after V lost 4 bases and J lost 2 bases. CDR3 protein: CASSQDRGTNEKLFF. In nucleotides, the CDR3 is TGTGCCAGCAGCCAGGACAGGGGGACTAATGAAAAACTGTTTTTT.

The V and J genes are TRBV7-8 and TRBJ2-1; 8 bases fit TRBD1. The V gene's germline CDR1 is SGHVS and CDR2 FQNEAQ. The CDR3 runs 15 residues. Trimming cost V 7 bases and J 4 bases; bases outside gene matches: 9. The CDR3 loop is CASTPEDRVYNEQFF. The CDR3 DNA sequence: TGTGCCAGCACCCCCGAGGACAGGGTTTACAATGAGCAGTTCTTC.

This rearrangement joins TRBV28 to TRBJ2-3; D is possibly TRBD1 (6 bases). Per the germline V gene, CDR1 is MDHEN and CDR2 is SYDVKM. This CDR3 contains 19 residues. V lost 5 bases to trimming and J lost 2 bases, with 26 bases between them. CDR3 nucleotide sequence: TGTGCCAGCAGTCCCCGGTACGGTTGGGGGCGGCTAGCCACAGATACGCAGTATTTT. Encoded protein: CASSPRYGWGRLATDTQYF.

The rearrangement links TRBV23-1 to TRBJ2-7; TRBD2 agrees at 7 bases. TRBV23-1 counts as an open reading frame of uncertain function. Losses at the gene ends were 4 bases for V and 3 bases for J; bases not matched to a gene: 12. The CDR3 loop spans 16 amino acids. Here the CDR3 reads CASSPLGGLFCYEQYF. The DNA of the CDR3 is TGCGCCAGCAGTCCCCTGGGGGGGTTATTTTGCTACGAGCAGTACTTC.

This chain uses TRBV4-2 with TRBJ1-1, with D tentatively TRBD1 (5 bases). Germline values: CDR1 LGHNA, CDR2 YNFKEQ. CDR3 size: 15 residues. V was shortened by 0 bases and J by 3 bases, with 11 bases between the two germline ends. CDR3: CASSQDHGTDTEAFF. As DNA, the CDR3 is TGTGCCAGCAGCCAAGATCACGGGACTGACACTGAAGCTTTCTTT.

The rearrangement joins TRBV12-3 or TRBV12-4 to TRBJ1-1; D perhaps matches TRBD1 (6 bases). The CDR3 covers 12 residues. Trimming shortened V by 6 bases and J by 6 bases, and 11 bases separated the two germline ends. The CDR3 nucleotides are TGTGCCAGCAGCCGGAACAGGGCTGAAGCTTTCTTT. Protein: CASSRNRAEAFF.

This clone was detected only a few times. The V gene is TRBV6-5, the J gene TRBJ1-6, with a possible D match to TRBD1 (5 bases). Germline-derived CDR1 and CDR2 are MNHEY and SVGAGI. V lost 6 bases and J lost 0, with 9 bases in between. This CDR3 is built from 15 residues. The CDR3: CASSRDSSYNSPLHF. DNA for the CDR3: TGTGCCAGCAGCCGAGACAGCTCCTATAATTCACCCCTCCACTTT.